This T cell receptor beta chain was observed in a study of cytomegalovirus exposure and HLA in healthy donors. This clone was seen a few times. Its antigen is not identified. Per the germline V gene, CDR1 is SEHNR and CDR2 is FQNEAQ (reference sequence). This CDR3 has 19 amino acids. Trimming removed 1 base from V and 3 bases from J, with 25 bases in between. General observations from the study: Later analysis demonstrated an association between a missense DCLRE1C variant and TCR beta V- and J-gene trimming.

The PCR contained 60 Vbeta and 13 Jbeta primers. TCRdb's copy holds only in-frame clones and misses some; the assay was immunoSEQ multiplex PCR. The top ten clones hold approximately 10% of a sample with about 140,000 clones, 75% of them seen once. This receptor was identified in a man aged 18 to 35 in good health and CMV-seropositive. This sequence joins TRBV7-9 and TRBJ2-7; D is undetermined. The sequencing sample was made of PBMCs. The CDR3 spells CASSLVFGQDSWFGYEQYF. In DNA, the CDR3 is TGTGCCAGCAGCTTAGTATTCGGTCAGGATAGTTGGTTTGGCTACGAGCAGTACTTC.